This is a list of T cell receptor beta chains from one sample in a study of PD-L1 blockade in urothelial cancer. TCRdb's table, derived via immunoSEQ multiplex PCR, lists solely in-frame clones and lacks some. Among about 39,000 clones listed, about 89% were seen once. This specimen was PBMCs, taken around atezolizumab (anti-PD-L1) treatment. These receptor sequences come from a woman aged 55 to 70 with urothelial cancer. CDR3s include the opening cysteine and the closing phenylalanine or tryptophan. The D gene is left open where the match is weak. Size values are once, few and many counts, or a class for expanded clones, and some rows have none.

d_gene: -; j_gene: TRBJ1-4; abundance: once; v_gene: TRBV11-2; CDR3aa: CASSLDRGKLFF; CDR3nt: TGTGCCAGCAGCTTAGACAGGGGAAAACTGTTTTTT
d_gene: -; j_gene: TRBJ1-5; abundance: -; v_gene: TRBV7-9; CDR3aa: CASSALQGSNQPQHF; CDR3nt: TGTGCCAGCAGCGCCCTACAGGGTAGCAATCAGCCCCAGCATTTT
d_gene: TRBD2; j_gene: TRBJ2-3; abundance: once; v_gene: TRBV18; CDR3aa: CASSRTSGPQGMFSTDTQYF; CDR3nt: TGTGCCAGCTCCCGTACTAGCGGCCCTCAGGGGATGTTTAGCACAGATACGCAGTATTTT
d_gene: -; j_gene: TRBJ2-5; abundance: once; v_gene: TRBV7-9; CDR3aa: CASSHPDRMETQYF; CDR3nt: TGTGCCAGCAGCCATCCAGACAGGATGGAGACCCAGTACTTC
d_gene: -; j_gene: TRBJ2-3; abundance: -; v_gene: TRBV10-1; CDR3aa: CASSVGFAGHTDTQYF; CDR3nt: TGCGCCAGCAGTGTGGGATTTGCGGGCCACACAGATACGCAGTATTTT
d_gene: TRBD1; j_gene: TRBJ2-7; abundance: once; v_gene: TRBV28; CDR3aa: CASSSTGGHLYEQYF; CDR3nt: TGTGCCAGCAGTTCGACAGGGGGCCATCTCTACGAGCAGTACTTC
d_gene: TRBD2; j_gene: TRBJ2-1; abundance: -; v_gene: TRBV6-5; CDR3aa: CASSYTLAGGPNEQFF; CDR3nt: TGTGCCAGCAGTTACACACTAGCGGGAGGGCCCAATGAGCAGTTCTTC
d_gene: -; j_gene: TRBJ2-7; abundance: once; v_gene: TRBV7-9; CDR3aa: CASSPPGAGQYF; CDR3nt: TGTGCCAGCAGCCCCCCTGGGGCAGGGCAGTACTTC
d_gene: -; j_gene: TRBJ2-7; abundance: -; v_gene: TRBV6-1; CDR3aa: CAITGTPNSYEQYF; CDR3nt: TGTGCCATCACCGGGACACCTAACTCCTACGAGCAGTACTTC
d_gene: -; j_gene: TRBJ2-1; abundance: few; v_gene: TRBV14; CDR3aa: CASSPSYNEQFF; CDR3nt: TGTGCCAGCAGCCCCAGTTACAATGAGCAGTTCTTC
d_gene: TRBD1; j_gene: TRBJ1-5; abundance: -; v_gene: TRBV2; CDR3aa: CASSDRGRGNQPQHF; CDR3nt: TGTGCCAGCAGTGACAGGGGGCGAGGCAATCAGCCCCAGCATTTT
d_gene: TRBD1; j_gene: TRBJ1-2; abundance: -; v_gene: TRBV6-6; CDR3aa: CASSRIQGGNYGYTF; CDR3nt: TGTGCCAGCAGCCGCATACAGGGGGGTAACTATGGCTACACCTTC
d_gene: -; j_gene: TRBJ2-7; abundance: -; v_gene: TRBV5-6; CDR3aa: CASSLRGYEQYF; CDR3nt: TGTGCCAGCAGCTTAAGGGGGTACGAGCAGTACTTC
d_gene: TRBD2; j_gene: TRBJ2-3; abundance: once; v_gene: TRBV10-2; CDR3aa: CASSGAGTSGSTDTQYF; CDR3nt: TGCGCCAGCAGCGGGGCCGGGACTAGCGGGAGCACAGATACGCAGTATTTT
d_gene: -; j_gene: TRBJ2-1; abundance: -; v_gene: TRBV25-1; CDR3aa: CASSEWREPYNEQFF; CDR3nt: TGTGCCAGCAGTGAATGGAGGGAACCTTACAATGAGCAGTTCTTC
d_gene: TRBD2; j_gene: TRBJ2-2; abundance: -; v_gene: TRBV6-4; CDR3aa: CASSRTSRDGELFF; CDR3nt: TGTGCCAGCTCCCGGACTAGCCGGGACGGGGAGCTGTTTTTT
d_gene: TRBD1; j_gene: TRBJ1-4; abundance: -; v_gene: TRBV2; CDR3aa: CASSEGQGVLYEKLFF; CDR3nt: TGTGCCAGCAGTGAAGGACAGGGGGTCTTATATGAAAAACTGTTTTTT
d_gene: -; j_gene: TRBJ2-3; abundance: -; v_gene: TRBV18; CDR3aa: CASSSAQGRADTQYF; CDR3nt: TGTGCCAGCTCATCTGCGCAGGGAAGAGCAGATACGCAGTATTTT
d_gene: TRBD2; j_gene: TRBJ2-7; abundance: -; v_gene: TRBV28; CDR3aa: CASSLVASHLAGGLYEQYF; CDR3nt: TGTGCCAGCAGTTTAGTAGCCTCGCACCTAGCGGGAGGACTTTACGAGCAGTACTTC
d_gene: -; j_gene: TRBJ2-3; abundance: -; v_gene: TRBV13; CDR3aa: CASSFVEGGNTDTQYF; CDR3nt: TGTGCCAGCAGTTTCGTCGAGGGGGGGAACACAGATACGCAGTATTTT
d_gene: -; j_gene: TRBJ2-2; abundance: -; v_gene: TRBV10-2; CDR3aa: CASSEHRGELFF; CDR3nt: TGCGCCAGCAGTGAACACAGAGGGGAGCTGTTTTTT
d_gene: -; j_gene: TRBJ1-4; abundance: -; v_gene: TRBV28; CDR3aa: CASRAAGDEKLFF; CDR3nt: TGTGCCAGCAGGGCCGCCGGGGATGAAAAACTGTTTTTT
d_gene: -; j_gene: TRBJ1-2; abundance: -; v_gene: TRBV7-9; CDR3aa: CASSLAASSYGYTF; CDR3nt: TGTGCCAGCAGCTTAGCTGCGTCTTCCTATGGCTACACCTTC
d_gene: -; j_gene: TRBJ2-2; abundance: -; v_gene: TRBV7-3; CDR3aa: CASSLDYANTGELFF; CDR3nt: TGTGCCAGCAGCTTAGACTACGCGAACACCGGGGAGCTGTTTTTT
d_gene: TRBD1; j_gene: TRBJ2-5; abundance: -; v_gene: TRBV4-1; CDR3aa: CASSPSGTGGETQYF; CDR3nt: TGCGCCAGCAGCCCGTCCGGGACAGGGGGAGAGACCCAGTACTTC
d_gene: -; j_gene: TRBJ1-1; abundance: -; v_gene: TRBV28; CDR3aa: CASSLSDSYTEAFF; CDR3nt: TGTGCCAGCAGTTTAAGTGACAGCTACACTGAAGCTTTCTTT
d_gene: -; j_gene: TRBJ1-5; abundance: -; v_gene: TRBV6-5; CDR3aa: CASSYSTTVPQPQHF; CDR3nt: TGTGCCAGCAGTTACTCGACTACGGTTCCCCAGCCCCAGCATTTT
d_gene: TRBD2; j_gene: TRBJ2-1; abundance: -; v_gene: TRBV10-1; CDR3aa: CASSESRLAGSNEQFF; CDR3nt: TGCGCCAGCAGTGAGTCGAGGCTAGCGGGCTCCAATGAGCAGTTCTTC
d_gene: TRBD1; j_gene: TRBJ1-2; abundance: -; v_gene: TRBV5-6; CDR3aa: CASSLAVVRGVGYTF; CDR3nt: TGTGCCAGCAGCTTGGCTGTTGTCAGGGGGGTTGGCTACACCTTC
d_gene: TRBD1; j_gene: TRBJ1-2; abundance: -; v_gene: TRBV7-2; CDR3aa: CASSPGTGIRGGYTF; CDR3nt: TGTGCCAGCAGCCCCGGGACAGGGATCAGGGGTGGCTACACCTTC
d_gene: TRBD2; j_gene: TRBJ2-7; abundance: -; v_gene: TRBV4-2; CDR3aa: CASSPRGTSGFSYEQYF; CDR3nt: TGTGCCAGCAGCCCGAGGGGGACTAGCGGTTTCTCCTACGAGCAGTACTTC
d_gene: TRBD2; j_gene: TRBJ2-3; abundance: -; v_gene: TRBV7-3; CDR3aa: CASSLSLAGGRGTDTQYF; CDR3nt: TGTGCCAGCAGCTTATCACTAGCGGGAGGAAGAGGAACAGATACGCAGTATTTT
d_gene: -; j_gene: TRBJ1-2; abundance: -; v_gene: TRBV5-1; CDR3aa: CASSLSNGYGYTF; CDR3nt: TGCGCCAGCAGCCTCTCAAACGGGTATGGCTACACCTTC
d_gene: -; j_gene: TRBJ2-1; abundance: -; v_gene: TRBV19; CDR3aa: CASSMWTASLYNEQFF; CDR3nt: TGTGCCAGTAGTATGTGGACGGCTAGCCTGTACAATGAGCAGTTCTTC
d_gene: TRBD2; j_gene: TRBJ2-2; abundance: -; v_gene: TRBV4-1; CDR3aa: CASSLHMLAANTGELFF; CDR3nt: TGCGCCAGCAGCCTGCATATGCTAGCGGCGAACACCGGGGAGCTGTTTTTT
d_gene: -; j_gene: TRBJ2-2; abundance: -; v_gene: TRBV28; CDR3aa: CASSQSVGRELFF; CDR3nt: TGTGCCAGCAGTCAGTCCGTGGGCCGGGAGCTGTTTTTT
d_gene: -; j_gene: TRBJ1-5; abundance: -; v_gene: TRBV15; CDR3aa: CATSRGVGGVGNQPQHF; CDR3nt: TGTGCCACCAGCAGGGGGGTCGGGGGGGTAGGCAATCAGCCCCAGCATTTT
d_gene: -; j_gene: TRBJ2-4; abundance: -; v_gene: TRBV15; CDR3aa: CATSRELGIAKNIQYF; CDR3nt: TGTGCCACCAGCAGGGAACTAGGGATCGCCAAAAACATTCAGTACTTC
d_gene: TRBD1; j_gene: TRBJ2-2; abundance: -; v_gene: TRBV5-1; CDR3aa: CASVSDRGVYTGELFF; CDR3nt: TGCGCCAGCGTATCCGACAGGGGAGTGTACACCGGGGAGCTGTTTTTT
d_gene: TRBD1; j_gene: TRBJ2-7; abundance: -; v_gene: TRBV28; CDR3aa: CASSIPGQGAYEQYF; CDR3nt: TGTGCCAGCAGTATCCCGGGACAGGGGGCCTACGAGCAGTACTTC
d_gene: -; j_gene: TRBJ1-5; abundance: -; v_gene: TRBV28; CDR3aa: CASTPSQGVDQPQHF; CDR3nt: TGTGCCAGCACCCCGTCGCAGGGCGTGGATCAGCCCCAGCATTTT
d_gene: TRBD1; j_gene: TRBJ2-2; abundance: -; v_gene: TRBV19; CDR3aa: CASSLTGTGNTGELFF; CDR3nt: TGTGCCAGTAGTTTAACCGGGACAGGGAACACCGGGGAGCTGTTTTTT
d_gene: TRBD1; j_gene: TRBJ1-2; abundance: -; v_gene: TRBV11-2; CDR3aa: CASSLEGPSDRADGYTF; CDR3nt: TGTGCCAGCAGCTTAGAAGGCCCGAGTGACAGGGCGGATGGCTACACCTTC
d_gene: TRBD1; j_gene: TRBJ2-1; abundance: -; v_gene: TRBV5-1; CDR3aa: CASSPKAGTGTYNEQFF; CDR3nt: TGCGCCAGCAGCCCGAAGGCGGGGACAGGGACCTACAATGAGCAGTTCTTC